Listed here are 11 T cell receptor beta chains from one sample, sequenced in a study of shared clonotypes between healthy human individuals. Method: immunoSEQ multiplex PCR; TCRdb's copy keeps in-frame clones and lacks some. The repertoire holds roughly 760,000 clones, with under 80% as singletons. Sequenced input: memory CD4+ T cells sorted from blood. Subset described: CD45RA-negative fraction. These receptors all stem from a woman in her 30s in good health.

For the CDR3, the DNA is TGTGCCAGCAGCCCAGGGACTAGCGATTCCTACGAGCAGTACTTC. Encoded protein: CASSPGTSDSYEQYF. V usage is TRBV9 and J usage is TRBJ2-7; 10 bases are a match to TRBD2. Germline CDR1 SGDLS, CDR2 YYNGEE. V shed 4 bases and J 1 base; nucleotides not matched to a gene: 5. CDR3 length equals 15 residues. Filled out from reference TRBV9 and TRBJ2-7, the complete variable domain reads DSGVTQTPKHLITATGQRVTLRCSPRSGDLSVYWYQQSLDQGLQFLIQYYNGEERAKGNILERFSAQQFPDLHSELNLSSLELGDSALYFCASSPGTSDSYEQYFGPGTRLTVT.

The DNA of the CDR3 is TGTGCCAGCAGGACAGGCCTCTATGGCTACACCTTC. Its translation: CASRTGLYGYTF. J is TRBJ1-2 and V is TRBV6-5; the D gene is possibly TRBD1 (6 bases). V was trimmed by 6 bases and J by 4 bases, leaving 9 bases between them. Per germline, CDR1 MNHEY and CDR2 SVGAGI. The CDR3 sequence is 12 residues long.

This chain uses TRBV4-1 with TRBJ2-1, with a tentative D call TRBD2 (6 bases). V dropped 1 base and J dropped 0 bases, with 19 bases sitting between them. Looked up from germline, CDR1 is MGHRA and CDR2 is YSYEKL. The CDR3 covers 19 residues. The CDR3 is CASSQGTTSFRSSYNEQFF. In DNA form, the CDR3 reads TGCGCCAGCAGCCAAGGGACCACTAGCTTTCGGAGCTCCTACAATGAGCAGTTCTTC.

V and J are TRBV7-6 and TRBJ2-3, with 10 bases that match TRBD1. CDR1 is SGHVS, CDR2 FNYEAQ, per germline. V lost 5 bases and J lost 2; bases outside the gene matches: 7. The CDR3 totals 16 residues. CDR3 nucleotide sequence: TGTGCCAGCAGCCCCACCGGGACAGGGGTCACAGATACGCAGTATTTT. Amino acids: CASSPTGTGVTDTQYF.

CDR3: CASSERQGPPETQYF. As DNA, the CDR3 is TGTGCCAGCAGTGAGCGACAGGGTCCCCCCGAGACCCAGTACTTC. The gene calls are TRBV28 and TRBJ2-5, with TRBD1 identical over 7 bases. This CDR3 comprises 15 residues. In germline, CDR1 is MDHEN, CDR2 SYDVKM. J gave up 5 bases and V 5 bases, and 11 bases lay outside the gene matches.

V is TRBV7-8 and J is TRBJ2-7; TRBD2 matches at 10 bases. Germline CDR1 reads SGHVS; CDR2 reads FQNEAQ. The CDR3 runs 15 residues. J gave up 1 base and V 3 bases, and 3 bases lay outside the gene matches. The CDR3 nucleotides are TGTGCCAGCAGCTTCACAGCGGGAGGGTCCTACGAGCAGTACTTC. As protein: CASSFTAGGSYEQYF. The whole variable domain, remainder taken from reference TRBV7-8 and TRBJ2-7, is GAGVSQSPRYKVAKRGQDVALRCDPISGHVSLFWYQQALGQGPEFLTYFQNEAQLDKSGLPSDRFFAERPEGSVSTLKIQRTQQEDSAVYLCASSFTAGGSYEQYFGPGTRLTVT.

In DNA, the CDR3 is TGTGCCAGCAGTTCGGGACTAGCGGGCGCGAAGGAGCAGTTCTTC. Protein sequence: CASSSGLAGAKEQFF. This chain uses TRBV28 with TRBJ2-1, with 12 nucleotides matching TRBD2. The CDR3 totals 15 residues. V was clipped by 4 bases and J by 10 bases; unmatched bases: 8. Per germline, CDR1 MDHEN and CDR2 SYDVKM.

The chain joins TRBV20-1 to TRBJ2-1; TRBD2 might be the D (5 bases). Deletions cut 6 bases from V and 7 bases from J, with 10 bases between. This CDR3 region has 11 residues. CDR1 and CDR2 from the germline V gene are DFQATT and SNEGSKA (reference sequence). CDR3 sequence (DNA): TGCAGTGCCGCTCGAGGGAATGAGCAGTTCTTC. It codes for CSAARGNEQFF.

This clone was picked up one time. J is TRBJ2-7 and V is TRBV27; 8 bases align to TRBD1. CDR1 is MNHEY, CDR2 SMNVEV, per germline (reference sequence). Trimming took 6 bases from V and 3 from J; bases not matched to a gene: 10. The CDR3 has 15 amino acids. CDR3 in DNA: TGTGCCAGCAGCCCAGACAGGGGTAATCTCTACGAGCAGTACTTC. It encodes CASSPDRGNLYEQYF.

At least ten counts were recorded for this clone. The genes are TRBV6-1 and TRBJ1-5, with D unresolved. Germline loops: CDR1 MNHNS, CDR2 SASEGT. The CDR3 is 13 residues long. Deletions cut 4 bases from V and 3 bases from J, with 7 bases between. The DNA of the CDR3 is TGTGCCAGCAGTGGTGGGGACAATCAGCCCCAGCATTTT. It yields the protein CASSGGDNQPQHF.

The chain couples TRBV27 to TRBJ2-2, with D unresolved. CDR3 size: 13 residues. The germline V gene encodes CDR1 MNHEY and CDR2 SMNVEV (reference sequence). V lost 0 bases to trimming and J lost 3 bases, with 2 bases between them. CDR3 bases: TGTGCCAGCAGTTTATCGTACACCGGGGAGCTGTTTTTT. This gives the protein CASSLSYTGELFF.